A selection of T cell receptor beta chains follows, all from one sample in a study of identifying expanded T cells in peripheral blood. Using immunoSEQ multiplex PCR, the repertoire was profiled, and TCRdb retains in-frame clones only, with some absent. Of about 81,000 clones listed, 80% to 85% were seen once; the top ten hold 20%. The sequencing sample was made of blood. The receptors stem from a person between 18 and 69 years old in good health. Both conserved end residues are part of each CDR3. The size entry is marked missing in some rows and otherwise reads once, few, many or a size class.

cdr3_aa: CASSLGATGGVGFYGYTF
clone_size: -
v_call: TRBV28
j_call: TRBJ1-2

cdr3_aa: CASSFDVQQQYF
clone_size: -
v_call: TRBV7-8
j_call: TRBJ2-3

cdr3_aa: CASKRDGVTEAFF
clone_size: few
v_call: TRBV5-1
j_call: TRBJ1-1

cdr3_aa: CATSRDRGRSHEQYF
clone_size: -
v_call: TRBV15
j_call: TRBJ2-7

cdr3_aa: CASSVDPFQGQPQHF
clone_size: -
v_call: TRBV9
j_call: TRBJ1-5

cdr3_aa: CAWSVGGANTPSSYEQYF
clone_size: -
v_call: TRBV30
j_call: TRBJ2-7

cdr3_aa: CASSLGGGYNEQFF
clone_size: -
v_call: TRBV5-1
j_call: TRBJ2-1

cdr3_aa: CASGLAGAEAQYF
clone_size: -
v_call: TRBV10-2
j_call: TRBJ2-5

cdr3_aa: CASSMGTGGTYEQYF
clone_size: -
v_call: TRBV19
j_call: TRBJ2-7

cdr3_aa: CASSLSVGGEQYF
clone_size: -
v_call: TRBV27
j_call: TRBJ2-7

cdr3_aa: CASSQEYPYSGNTIYF
clone_size: -
v_call: TRBV4-3
j_call: TRBJ1-3

cdr3_aa: CATSRLDSQSYNEQFF
clone_size: -
v_call: TRBV15
j_call: TRBJ2-1

cdr3_aa: CASSLVSRNTEAFF
clone_size: few
v_call: TRBV5-6
j_call: TRBJ1-1

cdr3_aa: CASSQDRREKLFF
clone_size: -
v_call: TRBV4-2
j_call: TRBJ1-4

cdr3_aa: CASSKASGSGIDEQFF
clone_size: -
v_call: TRBV19
j_call: TRBJ2-1

cdr3_aa: CASASLEGGYNEQFF
clone_size: -
v_call: TRBV4-1
j_call: TRBJ2-1

cdr3_aa: CASSLEAASTDTQYF
clone_size: -
v_call: TRBV7-8
j_call: TRBJ2-3

cdr3_aa: CASSLFPSIAGVDTQYF
clone_size: -
v_call: TRBV13
j_call: TRBJ2-3

cdr3_aa: CASSQFQAYNEQFF
clone_size: once
v_call: TRBV14
j_call: TRBJ2-1

cdr3_aa: CATSKRTGQGYTF
clone_size: few
v_call: TRBV15
j_call: TRBJ1-2

cdr3_aa: CASSPRQGMNTEAFF
clone_size: -
v_call: TRBV9
j_call: TRBJ1-1

cdr3_aa: CASSILAGEDYGYTF
clone_size: -
v_call: TRBV19
j_call: TRBJ1-2

cdr3_aa: CASSRTGIFYGYTF
clone_size: -
v_call: TRBV28
j_call: TRBJ1-2

cdr3_aa: CASSLSSQGTSEQYF
clone_size: -
v_call: TRBV5-1
j_call: TRBJ2-7

cdr3_aa: CASKEGQSSGNTIYF
clone_size: -
v_call: TRBV6-5
j_call: TRBJ1-3

cdr3_aa: CAISESSEAFF
clone_size: -
v_call: TRBV10-3
j_call: TRBJ1-1

cdr3_aa: CASSVAYEQYF
clone_size: -
v_call: TRBV9
j_call: TRBJ2-7

cdr3_aa: CASSSRGSSSYNEQFF
clone_size: -
v_call: TRBV28
j_call: TRBJ2-1

cdr3_aa: CASSRTGLPFNEQFF
clone_size: -
v_call: TRBV28
j_call: TRBJ2-1

cdr3_aa: CASSIDRGLIQETQYF
clone_size: -
v_call: TRBV19
j_call: TRBJ2-5

cdr3_aa: CASSTGTGAFNYGYTF
clone_size: -
v_call: TRBV28
j_call: TRBJ1-2

cdr3_aa: CASSTQRLADRPYEQYF
clone_size: once
v_call: TRBV19
j_call: TRBJ2-7

cdr3_aa: CASTRAGTSFSYEQYF
clone_size: -
v_call: TRBV28
j_call: TRBJ2-7

cdr3_aa: CASSFGTSRYEQYF
clone_size: -
v_call: TRBV27
j_call: TRBJ2-7

cdr3_aa: CASSSPGQGWRSYTF
clone_size: -
v_call: TRBV5-4
j_call: TRBJ1-2

cdr3_aa: CASSSTQGNEQYF
clone_size: -
v_call: TRBV7-3
j_call: TRBJ2-7

cdr3_aa: CASSQGQGARPYEQYF
clone_size: -
v_call: TRBV4-2
j_call: TRBJ2-7

cdr3_aa: CASSTDPGHYEQYF
clone_size: -
v_call: TRBV19
j_call: TRBJ2-7

cdr3_aa: CASSSVNKSSGANVLTF
clone_size: many
v_call: TRBV25-1
j_call: TRBJ2-6

cdr3_aa: CASSQNTEAFF
clone_size: -
v_call: TRBV14
j_call: TRBJ1-1

cdr3_aa: CSVAQGVGTDTQYF
clone_size: -
v_call: TRBV29-1
j_call: TRBJ2-3

cdr3_aa: CASSGPSRIDAQPQHF
clone_size: -
v_call: TRBV2
j_call: TRBJ1-5

cdr3_aa: CASSFGAYNQPQHF
clone_size: once
v_call: TRBV28
j_call: TRBJ1-5

cdr3_aa: CASRWAGGDTGELFF
clone_size: -
v_call: TRBV28
j_call: TRBJ2-2

cdr3_aa: CASSIDRVNEQYF
clone_size: -
v_call: TRBV19
j_call: TRBJ2-7

cdr3_aa: CASSDPGTGPSGANVLTF
clone_size: -
v_call: TRBV9
j_call: TRBJ2-6

cdr3_aa: CASSLSGKGYEQYF
clone_size: -
v_call: TRBV7-3
j_call: TRBJ2-7